This record looks at one T cell receptor beta chain sequence and its context. Its antigen remains unidentified. In the same sample, other DNA sequences code for this CDR3. The data were taken from a study of graft-versus-host responses after intestinal transplantation. Study-level information: Recipients underwent multivisceral, liver-intestinal, or isolated intestinal transplants. Uniformly, recipients were administered anti-thymocyte globulin induction with subsequent tacrolimus and steroids for two to three years.

Study results and limitations: Early HvG declines after transplant were associated with peak circulating GvH clone levels. Recipient marrow showed GvH clones, some seen first in ileum or blood.

The CDR3 is made up of 11 amino acids. Germline V CDR1 and CDR2: SGHRS, YFSETQ. V dropped 1 base and J dropped 6 bases, with 3 bases sitting between them. Measured with immunoSEQ multiplex PCR; TCRdb has only the in-frame clones, and not every one. There are under 65,000 clones in the sample; almost 95% occur only once, and more than 0.3% lies in the top ten. The specimen comprised unstimulated CD4+ T cells sorted from spleen or lymph node cells, sampled before transplant. This chain links TRBV5-1 with TRBJ2-3, with D uncertain. This sequence was found in a human donor who was the organ donor for an intestinal transplant. Here the CDR3 reads CASSLTDTQYF. The CDR3, as DNA: TGCGCCAGCAGCTTGACCGATACGCAGTATTTT.